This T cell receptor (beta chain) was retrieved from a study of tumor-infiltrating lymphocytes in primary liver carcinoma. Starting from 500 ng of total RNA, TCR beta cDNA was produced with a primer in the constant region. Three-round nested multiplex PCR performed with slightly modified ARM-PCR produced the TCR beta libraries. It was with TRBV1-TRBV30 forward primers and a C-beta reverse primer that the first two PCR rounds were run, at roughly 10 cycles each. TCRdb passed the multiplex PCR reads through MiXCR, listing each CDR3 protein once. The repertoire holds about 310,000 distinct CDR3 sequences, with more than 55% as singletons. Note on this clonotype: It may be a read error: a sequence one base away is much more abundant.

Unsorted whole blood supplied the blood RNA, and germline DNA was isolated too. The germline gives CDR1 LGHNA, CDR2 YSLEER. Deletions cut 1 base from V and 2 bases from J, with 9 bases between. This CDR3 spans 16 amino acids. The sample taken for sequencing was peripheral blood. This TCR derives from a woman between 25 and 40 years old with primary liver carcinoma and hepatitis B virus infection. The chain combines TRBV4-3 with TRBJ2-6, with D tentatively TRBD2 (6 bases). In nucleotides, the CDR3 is TGCGCCAGCAGCCAAGGGGGGAGGACTGGGGCCAACGTCCTGACTTTC. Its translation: CASSQGGRTGANVLTF.